This T cell receptor beta chain derives from a study of T cell clones after liver transplantation. About the study: In this trial, immunosuppression withdrawal was attempted within 2 years of liver transplant. As an antigen-independent comparator, third-party-reactive TCRbeta sequences came from pre-transplant mixed lymphocyte reactions. Tolerance: complete withdrawal held at least one year, liver enzymes staying within twice normal. General study results and limits: Small, mixed patient groups and varying post-transplant times limit these conclusions.

TCRdb's table, derived via immunoSEQ multiplex PCR, lists solely in-frame clones and lacks some. The data contain roughly 100,000 clones, 82% of them singletons. There are 16 residues in the CDR3. Germline assignment: CDR1 MNHNS and CDR2 SASEGT. Trimming stripped 2 bases from V and 0 bases from J, with 13 bases between. About this clone: The antigen remains undetermined.

This clonotype originated in a human donor who received a liver transplant. The sequencing here drew on CD4+ T cells from blood, taken before liver transplant. The chain links TRBV6-1 to TRBJ1-2; possible D gene TRBD1, 6 bases. The CDR3 sequence: CASSESWGATNYGYTF. The DNA of the CDR3 is TGTGCCAGCAGTGAAAGTTGGGGGGCCACTAACTATGGCTACACCTTC.